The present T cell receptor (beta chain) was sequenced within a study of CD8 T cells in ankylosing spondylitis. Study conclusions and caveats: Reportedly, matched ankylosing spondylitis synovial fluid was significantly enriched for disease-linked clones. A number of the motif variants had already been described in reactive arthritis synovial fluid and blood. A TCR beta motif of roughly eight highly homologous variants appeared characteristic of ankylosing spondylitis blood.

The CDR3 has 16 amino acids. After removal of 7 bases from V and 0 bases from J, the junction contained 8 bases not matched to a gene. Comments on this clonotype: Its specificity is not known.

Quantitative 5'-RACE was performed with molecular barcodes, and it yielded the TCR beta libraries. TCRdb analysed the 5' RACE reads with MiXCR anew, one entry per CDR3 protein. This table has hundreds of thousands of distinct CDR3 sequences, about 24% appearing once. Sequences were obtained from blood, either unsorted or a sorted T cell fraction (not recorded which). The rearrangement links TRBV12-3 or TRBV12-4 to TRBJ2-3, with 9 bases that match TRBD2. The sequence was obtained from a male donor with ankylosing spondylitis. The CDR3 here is CASTIRLAASTDTQYF. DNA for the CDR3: TGTGCCAGCACCATAAGACTAGCGGCTAGCACAGATACGCAGTATTTT.